This T cell receptor (beta chain) comes out of a study of blood T cell repertoires in COVID-19. CDR1 and CDR2 (germline): KGHDR, SFDVKD. The CDR3 extends over 14 amino acids. Trimming removed 0 bases at V and 6 bases at J, with 10 bases between. The table came from immunoSEQ multiplex PCR; TCRdb's copy has only in-frame clones and leaves some out. The sample records fewer than 350,000 clones, roughly 86% being singletons. The receptor was derived from a woman in her 30s who had been exposed to COVID-19. The sequencing input was PBMCs or T cells enriched from blood (not recorded which). The rearrangement uses TRBV24-1 and TRBJ1-2, with D perhaps matching TRBD1 (5 bases). CDR3 bases: TGTGCCACCAGTGATTTGTTTCAAGGGGATGGCTACACCTTC. This translates into CATSDLFQGDGYTF.